The rows below give T cell receptor beta chains drawn from one sample of a study of T cells in Graves' hyperthyroidism and ophthalmopathy. One entry per CDR3 protein results from TCRdb running MiXCR on the multiplex PCR reads. Here the sample spans around 540,000 distinct CDR3 sequences, roughly 46% being singletons. The material sequenced was peripheral blood or thyroid tissue (not recorded which). The source of these receptors is a woman aged 18-29 years with Graves' hyperthyroidism. The CDR3 runs from the conserved cysteine through the conserved F or W. Fields, in order: V gene, D gene, J gene, clone size, CDR3 protein, CDR3 DNA. The D gene is left open where the match is weak. Expanded clones get a size class; other rows say once, few or many, or leave the size out.

TRBV7-8	NA	TRBJ1-6	once	CASSLEGRLDSPPHF	TGTGCCAGCAGCTTAGAAGGGAGGCTCGATTCACCCCCCCACTTT
TRBV7-8	NA	TRBJ2-5	NA	CASSLEHQETQYF	TGTGCCAGCAGCTTAGAACATCAAGAGACCCAGTACTTC
TRBV6-1	NA	TRBJ1-5	NA	CASSNRDKRQPQHF	TGTGCCAGCAGTAACCGGGACAAAAGACAGCCCCAGCATTTT
TRBV10-3	TRBD1	TRBJ2-2	NA	CAAKDRVTGELFF	TGTGCCGCCAAGGACAGGGTCACCGGGGAGCTGTTTTTT
TRBV7-9	NA	TRBJ1-5	NA	CASKPQGSNQPQHF	TGTGCCAGCAAGCCGCAGGGTAGCAATCAGCCCCAGCATTTT
TRBV7-9	NA	TRBJ1-2	many	CASSRPRADYGYTF	TGTGCCAGCAGCCGGCCCAGGGCTGACTATGGCTACACCTTC
TRBV29-1	TRBD2	TRBJ2-3	few	CSVEARTSATDTQYF	TGCAGCGTTGAAGCGCGGACTAGCGCCACAGATACGCAGTATTTT
TRBV7-9	NA	TRBJ2-7	few	CASSLDRASYEQYF	TGTGCCAGCAGCTTAGACAGGGCCTCCTACGAGCAGTACTTC
TRBV9	NA	TRBJ1-3	NA	CASSLTDDSGNTIYF	TGTGCCAGCAGCTTGACAGACGACTCTGGAAACACCATATATTTT
TRBV24-1	NA	TRBJ1-4	many	CATSDVNEKLFF	TGTGCCACCAGTGACGTTAATGAAAAACTGTTTTTT
TRBV7-2	TRBD1	TRBJ1-2	NA	CASSFPGQGADYGYTF	TGTGCCAGCAGCTTCCCGGGACAGGGGGCTGACTATGGCTACACCTTC
TRBV7-2	TRBD2	TRBJ2-5	few	CASNPSLAGGTETQYF	TGTGCCAGCAATCCCTCTCTAGCGGGAGGGACGGAGACCCAGTACTTC
TRBV7-6	NA	TRBJ2-1	NA	CASSLERDGGRFF	TGTGCCAGCAGCTTAGAACGGGACGGTGGTCGGTTCTTC
TRBV2	TRBD2	TRBJ2-2	NA	CASSEAREGPTGELFF	TGTGCCAGCAGTGAAGCGAGGGAGGGCCCCACCGGGGAGCTGTTTTTT
TRBV20-1	NA	TRBJ2-7	NA	CSARDPYEQYF	TGCAGTGCTAGAGACCCCTACGAGCAGTACTTC
TRBV29-1	TRBD2	TRBJ2-5	NA	CSALRGVQATQETQYF	TGCAGCGCGCTACGGGGGGTACAGGCAACTCAGGAGACCCAGTACTTC
TRBV6-5	NA	TRBJ1-1	NA	CASSSYQRNTEAFF	TGTGCCAGCAGTTCCTACCAGAGGAACACTGAAGCTTTCTTT
TRBV7-6	NA	TRBJ2-7	NA	CASSLSSVPYEQYF	TGTGCCAGCAGCCTCTCGTCTGTCCCCTACGAGCAGTACTTC
TRBV7-9	TRBD1	TRBJ2-7	NA	CASSYSRTGSSYEQYF	TGTGCCAGCAGTTACTCCCGGACAGGGAGCTCCTACGAGCAGTACTTC
TRBV29-1	TRBD2	TRBJ2-6	NA	CSAGTSGFSGANVLTF	TGCAGCGCCGGGACTAGCGGGTTCTCTGGGGCCAACGTCCTGACTTTC
TRBV29-1	TRBD2	TRBJ2-7	NA	CSVENLAGGISEQYF	TGCAGCGTTGAAAACCTAGCGGGAGGGATTAGCGAGCAGTACTTC
TRBV29-1	NA	TRBJ2-2	many	CSDSGTANTGELFF	TGCAGCGACTCGGGGACGGCAAACACCGGGGAGCTGTTTTTT
TRBV10-3	NA	TRBJ1-4	NA	CASSYVGRSNEKLFF	TGTGCCAGCAGTTACGTTGGCAGAAGTAATGAAAAACTGTTTTTT
TRBV7-8	TRBD2	TRBJ2-7	few	CASSLEGLASYEQYF	TGTGCCAGCAGCCTTGAAGGACTAGCTTCCTACGAGCAGTACTTC
TRBV7-9	NA	TRBJ1-4	many	CAGSATNEKLFF	TGTGCCGGGTCAGCAACTAATGAAAAACTGTTTTTT